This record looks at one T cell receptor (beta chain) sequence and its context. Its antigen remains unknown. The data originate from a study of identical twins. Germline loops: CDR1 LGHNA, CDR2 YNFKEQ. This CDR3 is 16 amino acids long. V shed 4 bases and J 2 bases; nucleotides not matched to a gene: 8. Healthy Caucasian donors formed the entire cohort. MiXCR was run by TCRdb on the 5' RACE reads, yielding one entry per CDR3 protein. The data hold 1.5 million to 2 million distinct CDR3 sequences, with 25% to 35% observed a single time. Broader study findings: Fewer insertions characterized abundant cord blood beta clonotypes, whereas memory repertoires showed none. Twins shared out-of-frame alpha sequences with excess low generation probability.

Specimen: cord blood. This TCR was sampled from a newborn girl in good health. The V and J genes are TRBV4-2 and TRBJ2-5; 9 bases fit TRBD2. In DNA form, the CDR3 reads TGTGCCAGCAGCCCTGGACTAGCGAGTAGGCAAGAGACCCAGTACTTC. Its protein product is CASSPGLASRQETQYF.